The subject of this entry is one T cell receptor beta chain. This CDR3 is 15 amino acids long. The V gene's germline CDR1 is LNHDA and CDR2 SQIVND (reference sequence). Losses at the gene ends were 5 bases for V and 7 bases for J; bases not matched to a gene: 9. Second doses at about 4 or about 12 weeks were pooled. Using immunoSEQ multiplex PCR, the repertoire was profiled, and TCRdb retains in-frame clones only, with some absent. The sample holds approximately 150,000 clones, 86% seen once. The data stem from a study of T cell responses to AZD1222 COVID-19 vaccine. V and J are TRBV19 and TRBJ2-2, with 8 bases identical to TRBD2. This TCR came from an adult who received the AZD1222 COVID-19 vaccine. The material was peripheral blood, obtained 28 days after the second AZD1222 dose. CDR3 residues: CASSVGLAEHGELFF. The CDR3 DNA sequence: TGTGCCAGTAGTGTCGGACTAGCTGAACACGGGGAGCTGTTTTTT.